This is a list of T cell receptor beta chains from one sample in a study of blood T cell repertoires in COVID-19. The repertoire was sequenced with immunoSEQ multiplex PCR; TCRdb's copy has only in-frame clones and lacks some. The table includes 250,000 to 300,000 clones, approximately 90% detected once. The sequencing input was peripheral blood. The source of these receptors is a woman aged 40-49 years with acute or convalescent COVID-19. Both conserved end residues are part of each CDR3. Each record gives: J gene, V gene, clone size, D gene, CDR3 DNA, CDR3 protein. D genes are given only for firm matches. Clone size is not always given. Where it is, it says once, few, many or a class for expanded clones.

j_gene: TRBJ2-3; v_gene: TRBV6-5; abundance: NA; d_gene: NA; CDR3nt: TGTGCCAGCAGCCCGGTCCCTAGCACAGATACGCAGTATTTT; CDR3aa: CASSPVPSTDTQYF
j_gene: TRBJ2-1; v_gene: TRBV6-5; abundance: NA; d_gene: TRBD2; CDR3nt: TGTGCCAGCAGCCCGGGGGGAAGCTCCTACAATGAGCAGTTCTTC; CDR3aa: CASSPGGSSYNEQFF
j_gene: TRBJ1-1; v_gene: TRBV2; abundance: NA; d_gene: NA; CDR3nt: TGTGCCAGCAGTGGGGCAGGGGCTCAGAACACTGAAGCTTTCTTT; CDR3aa: CASSGAGAQNTEAFF
j_gene: TRBJ1-5; v_gene: TRBV24-1; abundance: NA; d_gene: NA; CDR3nt: TGTGCCACCAGTGGTTGGAGTAGGAAGCCCCAGCATTTT; CDR3aa: CATSGWSRKPQHF
j_gene: TRBJ1-2; v_gene: TRBV13; abundance: NA; d_gene: NA; CDR3nt: TGTGCCAGCAGCTTAGTCAATACTCCTAACTATGGCTACACCTTC; CDR3aa: CASSLVNTPNYGYTF
j_gene: TRBJ1-1; v_gene: TRBV2; abundance: NA; d_gene: TRBD1; CDR3nt: TGTGCCAGCAGTGAGCAGGACAGGGGGAACCCTGAAGCTTTCTTT; CDR3aa: CASSEQDRGNPEAFF
j_gene: TRBJ2-5; v_gene: TRBV3-1/TRBV3-2; abundance: NA; d_gene: TRBD2; CDR3nt: TGTGCCAGCAGCCAAGAACTGGCGGGGGGACAAGAGACCCAGTACTTC; CDR3aa: CASSQELAGGQETQYF
j_gene: TRBJ2-3; v_gene: TRBV2; abundance: NA; d_gene: NA; CDR3nt: TGTGCCAGCAGTGACGGGGTAGGAGATACGCAGTATTTT; CDR3aa: CASSDGVGDTQYF
j_gene: TRBJ2-3; v_gene: TRBV7-9; abundance: NA; d_gene: TRBD2; CDR3nt: TGTGCCAGCAGCCCCTTAGCGGGGGGCTCTAGCACAGATACGCAGTATTTT; CDR3aa: CASSPLAGGSSTDTQYF
j_gene: TRBJ2-5; v_gene: TRBV3-1/TRBV3-2; abundance: NA; d_gene: NA; CDR3nt: TGTGCCAGCAGCCGCCTGACTAGGACTGAGACCCAGTACTTC; CDR3aa: CASSRLTRTETQYF
j_gene: TRBJ1-1; v_gene: TRBV10-3; abundance: once; d_gene: NA; CDR3nt: TGTGCCATCAGTGAGAGGAAGGGCGGCCAGGGAAACACTGAAGCTTTCTTT; CDR3aa: CAISERKGGQGNTEAFF
j_gene: TRBJ1-1; v_gene: TRBV5-1; abundance: NA; d_gene: NA; CDR3nt: TGCGCCAGCAGCTGGGGGCAAGGGGATATGAACACTGAAGCTTTCTTT; CDR3aa: CASSWGQGDMNTEAFF
j_gene: TRBJ1-1; v_gene: TRBV24-1; abundance: NA; d_gene: NA; CDR3nt: TGTGCCACCAGTGACGCGGGGCAGGCCGTCACTGAAGCTTTCTTT; CDR3aa: CATSDAGQAVTEAFF
j_gene: TRBJ1-3; v_gene: TRBV21-1; abundance: NA; d_gene: NA; CDR3nt: TGTGCCAGCAGCAAGGGACAGGGTGGCTCCGAGTTCATAACGGACACCATATATTTT; CDR3aa: CASSKGQGGSEFITDTIYF